The 28 T cell receptor beta chains listed next were all sequenced from one sample in a study of blood T cells in healthy people across ages. Together with a sample-barcoded 5' primer, a J-beta primer mix was included in a second PCR lasting roughly 6 to 12 cycles. TCRdb used MiXCR to reprocess the 5' RACE reads, holding one entry per CDR3 protein. Of roughly 680,000 distinct CDR3 sequences listed, 45% to 50% are singletons. Sequenced: blood. These receptors were obtained from a woman aged 55-70 years in good health.

There are a few counts of this clonotype. Here the CDR3 DNA reads TGTGCCAGCTTAAACTACCTTGATGAGACCCAGTACTTC. This encodes CASLNYLDETQYF. This rearrangement joins TRBV18 to TRBJ2-7; D call uncertain. Matching the DNA end better, TRBJ2-5 makes the J call doubtful. The V gene's germline CDR1 is KGHSH and CDR2 LQKENI. This CDR3 region has 13 residues.

The chain links TRBV20-1 to TRBJ2-7; weak D call: TRBD1 (6 bases). Trimming cost V 5 bases and J 5 bases, with 13 bases left between them. Germline V lookup: CDR1 DFQATT, CDR2 SNEGSKA (reference sequence). The CDR3 loop spans 12 amino acids. The CDR3 DNA follows: TGCAGTGCTCGGGACATCTTGGACGAGCAGTACTTC. Amino acids: CSARDILDEQYF.

The V and J genes are TRBV28 and TRBJ2-5, with a possible D match to TRBD1 (6 bases). V lost 4 bases and J lost 5, with 17 bases in between. The CDR3 consists of 15 residues. Looked up from germline, CDR1 is MDHEN and CDR2 is SYDVKM. The CDR3 DNA is TGTGCCAGCAGTTCCGGGACACGGATCGTGGAGACCCAGTACTTC. Amino acid sequence: CASSSGTRIVETQYF.

The V gene is TRBV10-3, the J gene TRBJ1-4; the D is unclear. This CDR3 is 16 amino acids long. The ends were cut back, 0 bases at V and 4 bases at J, with 12 bases in the middle. Germline V lookup: CDR1 ENHRY, CDR2 SYGVKD. The CDR3 nucleotides are TGTGCCATCAGTGAGTCCCCGTTGGGTGGTAATGAAAAACTGTTTTTT. Its protein is CAISESPLGGNEKLFF.

This clonotype was seen a few times. V and J are TRBV4-3 and TRBJ2-1; no clear D. Germline CDR1 is LGHNA and CDR2 is YSLEER. The CDR3 extends over 15 amino acids. V was cut by 3 bases and J by 0 bases, with 9 bases left in between. CDR3 DNA: TGCGCCAGCAGCCAGGCGTATGCCTCCTACAATGAGCAGTTCTTC. It yields the protein CASSQAYASYNEQFF.

V usage is TRBV9 and J usage is TRBJ1-6, with a possible D match to TRBD1 (5 bases). The germline gives CDR1 SGDLS, CDR2 YYNGEE. This CDR3 comprises 15 residues. The ends were cut back, 3 bases at V and 7 bases at J, with 14 bases in the middle. CDR3 residues: CASSGGTLGNSPLHF. CDR3 nucleotide sequence: TGTGCCAGCAGCGGAGGGACCTTGGGGAATTCACCCCTCCACTTT.

V usage is TRBV5-5 and J usage is TRBJ2-3; a weak D match, TRBD1 (6 bases). Trimming took 4 bases from V and 0 from J, leaving 9 bases between them. The germline V gene encodes CDR1 SGHKS and CDR2 YYEKEE (reference sequence). The CDR3 extends over 14 amino acids. CDR3 sequence (DNA): TGTGCCAGCAGCATCGACAGGAGCACAGATACGCAGTATTTT. Protein: CASSIDRSTDTQYF. Together with reference TRBV5-5 and TRBJ2-3, the CDR3 gives the full variable domain: DAGVTQSPTHLIKTRGQQVTLRCSPISGHKSVSWYQQVLGQGPQFIFQYYEKEERGRGNFPDRFSARQFPNYSSELNVNALLLGDSALYLCASSIDRSTDTQYFGPGTRLTVL.

This clonotype was seen a few times. The rearrangement uses TRBV20-1 and TRBJ2-3; D unresolved. CDR1 is DFQATT and CDR2 is SNEGSKA in the germline V gene (reference sequence). CDR3 length: 12 amino acids. V was shortened by 2 bases and J by 5 bases, with 8 bases between the two germline ends. The CDR3 reads CSARPIVDTQYF. CDR3 bases: TGCAGTGCTAGACCTATTGTAGATACGCAGTATTTT.

V and J are TRBV7-2 and TRBJ2-3; D unclear. This CDR3 is built from 15 residues. Trimming removed 0 bases at V and 2 bases at J, with 9 bases between. CDR1 and CDR2 from the germline V gene are SGHTA and FQGNSA. The CDR3 is CASSLAVSLTDTQYF. In DNA, the CDR3 is TGTGCCAGCAGCTTAGCAGTCAGCCTCACAGATACGCAGTATTTT.

This clonotype has more than one count but fewer than ten. V usage is TRBV3-1 and J usage is TRBJ2-3; weak D call: TRBD2 (5 bases). This CDR3 comprises 13 residues. CDR1 and CDR2 (germline): LGHDT, YNNKEL (reference sequence). The germline V and J ends were trimmed by 4 bases and 7 bases, with 12 bases remaining between them. The CDR3, as DNA: TGTGCCAGCAGCCCCGAACCTAGCAATACGCAGTATTTT. Amino acid sequence: CASSPEPSNTQYF.

This clonotype was counted a few times. The chain links TRBV18 to TRBJ2-1, with 10 bases matching TRBD2. This CDR3 region has 15 residues. Germline values: CDR1 KGHSH, CDR2 LQKENI. V lost 4 bases to trimming and J lost 5 bases; unmatched junction nucleotides: 5. The CDR3 DNA is TGTGCCAGCTCACGACGGACTAGCGGAAACAATGAGCAGTTCTTC. Amino acids: CASSRRTSGNNEQFF.

This clonotype was seen only a few times. The chain uses TRBV14 and TRBJ1-1; D not resolved. The CDR3 runs 13 residues. Germline CDR1 SGHDN, CDR2 FVKESK. V dropped 1 base and J dropped 4 bases, with 7 bases sitting between them. The CDR3 spells CASSQVETTEAFF. In nucleotides, the CDR3 is TGTGCCAGCAGCCAAGTTGAGACCACTGAAGCTTTCTTT.

The rearrangement uses TRBV4-2 and TRBJ2-7; D possibly corresponds to TRBD2 (6 bases). V was trimmed by 2 bases and J by 0 bases, leaving 11 bases between them. Germline values: CDR1 LGHNA, CDR2 YNFKEQ. This CDR3 has 15 residues. CDR3 sequence: CASSQTGLSSYEQYF. DNA for the CDR3: TGTGCCAGCAGCCAAACGGGACTTAGCTCCTACGAGCAGTACTTC.

This clonotype showed up just a few times. V is TRBV6-1 and J is TRBJ2-3; 11 positions match TRBD2. Germline trimming cut 6 bases from V and 2 bases from J; bases unmatched to any gene: 19. This CDR3 contains 20 residues. Germline CDR1 and CDR2: MNHNS and SASEGT. CDR3 nucleotide sequence: TGTGCCAGCAGCTCACCCCTCATCGGGACTAGCGGCCCCTTCACAGATACGCAGTATTTT. It translates to CASSSPLIGTSGPFTDTQYF.

The V gene is TRBV3-1, the J gene TRBJ2-5; 7 positions match TRBD1. The CDR3 has 15 amino acids. With V trimmed by 0 bases and J by 11 bases, 12 bases remained unmatched. CDR1 is LGHDT, CDR2 YNNKEL, per germline (reference sequence). Written as DNA, the CDR3 is TGTGCCAGCAGCCAAGACCGGGGACAGACCAATGAGCAGTACTTC. This encodes CASSQDRGQTNEQYF.

On this clonotype: One end of the junction does not line up with germline, which may come from a read error. The chain has TRBV29-1 and TRBJ2-2; a weak D match, TRBD1 (6 bases). Per germline, CDR1 SQVTM and CDR2 ANQGSEA. CDR3 length: 15 amino acids. The CDR3 spells CGVSTSYRETGELFF. In DNA form, the CDR3 reads TGCGGCGTTTCCACAAGCTACAGGGAGACCGGGGAGCTGTTTTTT.

The chain has TRBV7-8 and TRBJ2-3, with 9 bases identical to TRBD1. The CDR3 is 16 residues long. Germline V gives CDR1 SGHVS, CDR2 FQNEAQ. Losses at the gene ends were 7 bases for V and 0 bases for J; bases not matched to a gene: 8. The CDR3 sequence is CASNPLTGGSTDTQYF. The CDR3, as DNA: TGTGCCAGCAACCCCTTGACAGGGGGAAGCACAGATACGCAGTATTTT.

This clonotype has a single count. This chain uses TRBV7-2 with TRBJ2-1, with 7 bases lining up with TRBD2. Germline CDR1 reads SGHTA; CDR2 reads FQGNSA. CDR3 length equals 15 residues. With 5 bases clipped from V and 2 bases from J, the junction kept 6 bases outside the gene matches. In DNA form, the CDR3 reads TGTGCCAGCAGCGGAAGCGGGACGGCCTACAATGAGCAGTTCTTC. Translation: CASSGSGTAYNEQFF. Full variable domain (remainder filled in from reference TRBV7-2 and TRBJ2-1): GAGVSQSPSNKVTEKGKDVELRCDPISGHTALYWYRQSLGQGLEFLIYFQGNSAPDKSGLPSDRFSAERTGGSVSTLTIQRTQQEDSAVYLCASSGSGTAYNEQFFGPGTRLTVL.

This chain connects TRBV6-1 to TRBJ2-7; possible D gene TRBD2, 5 bases. This CDR3 is built from 15 residues. Germline CDR1 and CDR2: MNHNS and SASEGT. V shed 6 bases and J shed 0 bases, with 15 bases lying between them. CDR3 in DNA: TGTGCCAGCAGAGAGGCTAGCCGGAGCTCCTACGAGCAGTACTTC. Translating it yields CASREASRSSYEQYF.

The CDR3 nucleotides are TGCAGTGCTAGGAGCGGAGCCGAATACGAGCAGTACTTC. Translating it yields CSARSGAEYEQYF. This sequence joins TRBV20-1 and TRBJ2-7; tentative D call: TRBD2 (5 bases). This CDR3 has 13 amino acids. Germline values: CDR1 DFQATT, CDR2 SNEGSKA (reference sequence). The ends were cut back, 3 bases at V and 4 bases at J, with 13 bases in the middle.

V and J are TRBV7-2 and TRBJ1-2; the D is unclear. With 1 base removed from V and 0 bases from J, the gap between germline ends came to 12 bases. This CDR3 spans 16 amino acids. Germline loops: CDR1 SGHTA, CDR2 FQGNSA. CDR3 nucleotide sequence: TGTGCCAGCAGCTTAGTAGCGCAGCCTACTAACTATGGCTACACCTTC. It codes for CASSLVAQPTNYGYTF.

The CDR3 region has the DNA TGCAGCGCCTTCCTGGGCGGGACTAACTCCTACGAGCAGTACTTC. Encoded protein: CSAFLGGTNSYEQYF. The chain carries TRBV29-1 and TRBJ2-7, with TRBD2 matching 7 bases. CDR3 length: 15 amino acids. The trim removed 7 bases at V and 0 bases at J, leaving 12 bases unmatched. Germline CDR1 SQVTM, CDR2 ANQGSEA.

Points on this clonotype: Germline and junction disagree at one end, which may indicate a read error. The chain uses TRBV2 and TRBJ2-5; 7 bases fit TRBD1. The CDR3 is 12 amino acids. CDR1 and CDR2 (germline): SNHLY, FYNNEI. The DNA of the CDR3 is TGTGCCGGCAGTTACAGGGGTGAGACCCAGTACTTC. Encoded protein: CAGSYRGETQYF.

In the case of this clonotype: One end of the junction does not line up with germline, which may come from a read error. J is TRBJ2-3 and V is TRBV12-3 or TRBV12-4; D call uncertain. The CDR3 is made up of 15 amino acids. CDR3 bases: TGTGCCAGCAGGTTAGGCCAGCGTGGCACAGATACGCAGTATTTT. As protein: CASRLGQRGTDTQYF.

The chain uses TRBV7-9 and TRBJ1-1; no clear D gene. V shed 1 base and J shed 1 base, with 10 bases lying between them. The CDR3 has 15 residues. In germline, CDR1 is SEHNR, CDR2 FQNEAQ (reference sequence). In DNA form, the CDR3 reads TGTGCCAGCAGCTTAGACGACGGTCAGAACACTGAAGCTTTCTTT. Its translation is CASSLDDGQNTEAFF.

The J gene is TRBJ2-7, the V gene TRBV6-1; 7 bases are a match to TRBD2. The CDR3 sequence is 14 residues long. Germline V gene data show CDR1 as MNHNS and CDR2 as SASEGT. V was pared by 10 bases and J by 6 bases, with 15 bases of the junction left unmatched. DNA of the CDR3: TGTGCCACCTCAACCCAACTAGCGATCTGCGAGCAGTACTTC. Translating it yields CATSTQLAICEQYF.

The chain employs TRBV6-5 and TRBJ1-1, with D possibly TRBD1 on 6 matching bases. Trimming removed 4 bases from V and 4 bases from J, with 16 bases in between. Germline loops: CDR1 MNHEY, CDR2 SVGAGI. The CDR3 has 15 residues. CDR3 bases: TGTGCCAGCAGTTTACGGGGGGGCCCGGTCACTGAAGCTTTCTTT. Translated: CASSLRGGPVTEAFF.

This clonotype was counted a few times. The chain carries TRBV10-3 and TRBJ2-3, with D tentatively TRBD1 (6 bases). Germline CDR1 ENHRY, CDR2 SYGVKD. Trimming took 8 bases from V and 1 from J, leaving 7 bases between them. This CDR3 has 12 residues. The CDR3 region is CAIEGGTDTQYF. The CDR3 coding sequence is TGTGCCATCGAGGGGGGCACAGATACGCAGTATTTT.